This T cell receptor (beta chain) was sequenced for a study of cytomegalovirus exposure and HLA in healthy donors. The CDR3 covers 15 residues. Germline V lookup: CDR1 MNHEY, CDR2 SMNVEV (reference sequence). Unmatched junction bases numbered 6, after V lost 5 bases and J lost 2 bases. Study-level points and caveats: Cytomegalovirus-associated status was assigned to approximately 160 TCR beta chains. Association of a missense DCLRE1C variant with TCR beta V- and J-gene trimming was reported in a later analysis. By HLA locus, TCR association rates varied in a later analysis, with DRB1 showing the most and HLA-C the fewest.

Both 60 Vbeta primers and 13 Jbeta primers went into the PCR. Only in-frame clones appear in the TCRdb table, and some are missing; sequencing was by immunoSEQ multiplex PCR. The sample includes fewer than 200,000 clones, under 85% seen only once; the top ten take roughly 5.4%. It was healthy bone marrow donors who served as donors. Note on this clone: The antigen is undetermined.

The chain employs TRBV27 and TRBJ2-5, with 9 bases fitting TRBD2. Sequencing used PBMCs. The receptor was isolated from a woman younger than 30 in good health and CMV-seropositive. The CDR3 DNA reads TGTGCCAGCAGTACGTTGAGCGGGGGGCAAGAGACCCAGTACTTC. It yields the protein CASSTLSGGQETQYF.